This T cell receptor (beta chain) emerged from a study of T cell responses to AZD1222 COVID-19 vaccine. CDR1 and CDR2 (germline): ENHRY, SYGVKD. This CDR3 has 13 residues. Trimming shortened V by 3 bases and J by 4 bases, and 9 bases separated the two germline ends. Repertoires were generated with immunoSEQ multiplex PCR, while TCRdb's copy carries only in-frame clones and drops some. The table lists about 140,000 clones, approximately 90% of them singletons. The chain carries TRBV10-3 and TRBJ1-2; possible D gene TRBD1, 5 bases. This receptor was identified in an adult in good health. The material sequenced was peripheral blood, taken on day 0 of AZD1222 vaccination. The CDR3 loop is CAISDGTVYGYTF. The CDR3 region has the DNA TGTGCCATCAGTGACGGGACGGTCTATGGCTACACCTTC.